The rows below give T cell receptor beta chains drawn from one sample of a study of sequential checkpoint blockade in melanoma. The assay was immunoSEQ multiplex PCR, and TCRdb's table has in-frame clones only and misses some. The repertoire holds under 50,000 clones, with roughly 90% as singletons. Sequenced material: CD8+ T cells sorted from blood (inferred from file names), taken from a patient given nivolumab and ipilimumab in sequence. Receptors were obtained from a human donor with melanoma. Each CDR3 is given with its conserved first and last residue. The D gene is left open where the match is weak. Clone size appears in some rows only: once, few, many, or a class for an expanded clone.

CDR3 protein: CASSEWTGSTDTQYF; CDR3 DNA: TGTGCCAGCAGTGAATGGACAGGGAGCACAGATACGCAGTATTTT; clone size: .; D gene: TRBD1; V gene: TRBV2; J gene: TRBJ2-3
CDR3 protein: CASSIHTGGNQPQHF; CDR3 DNA: TGTGCCAGTAGTATTCACACAGGGGGAAATCAGCCCCAGCATTTT; clone size: .; D gene: TRBD1; V gene: TRBV19; J gene: TRBJ1-5
CDR3 protein: CATSRRGQNTEAFF; CDR3 DNA: TGTGCCACCAGCAGAAGGGGGCAGAACACTGAAGCTTTCTTT; clone size: .; D gene: TRBD1; V gene: TRBV15; J gene: TRBJ1-1
CDR3 protein: CASSLWGRDTDTQYF; CDR3 DNA: TGCGCCAGCAGCCTTTGGGGCAGGGACACAGATACGCAGTATTTT; clone size: .; D gene: .; V gene: TRBV4-1; J gene: TRBJ2-3
CDR3 protein: CASSFDSRNEKLFF; CDR3 DNA: TGCGCCAGCAGTTTCGACAGTAGAAATGAAAAACTGTTTTTT; clone size: .; D gene: .; V gene: TRBV10-2; J gene: TRBJ1-4
CDR3 protein: CASSGRGDEAFF; CDR3 DNA: TGTGCCAGCAGCGGCAGGGGCGATGAAGCTTTCTTT; clone size: once; D gene: .; V gene: TRBV9; J gene: TRBJ1-1
CDR3 protein: CASSSVETSYEQFF; CDR3 DNA: TGTGCCAGCAGCTCGGTGGAGACTAGTTATGAGCAGTTCTTC; clone size: once; D gene: .; V gene: TRBV5-4; J gene: TRBJ2-1
CDR3 protein: CASSPRRSSYNEQFF; CDR3 DNA: TGTGCCAGCAGCCCCCGACGGAGCTCCTACAATGAGCAGTTCTTC; clone size: .; D gene: .; V gene: TRBV4-2; J gene: TRBJ2-1
CDR3 protein: CASSSSTSGRDEQFF; CDR3 DNA: TGTGCCAGCTCATCCTCGACTAGCGGGCGTGATGAGCAGTTCTTC; clone size: once; D gene: TRBD2; V gene: TRBV18; J gene: TRBJ2-1
CDR3 protein: CASSLTGPREQYF; CDR3 DNA: TGCGCCAGCAGCTTGACAGGCCCACGCGAGCAGTACTTC; clone size: .; D gene: .; V gene: TRBV5-1; J gene: TRBJ2-7
CDR3 protein: CASRTGSRETQYF; CDR3 DNA: TGTGCCAGCAGGACAGGGAGTCGAGAGACCCAGTACTTC; clone size: .; D gene: TRBD1; V gene: TRBV5-4; J gene: TRBJ2-5
CDR3 protein: CASSLLGGFQETQYF; CDR3 DNA: TGTGCCAGCAGTTTGCTGGGAGGGTTCCAAGAGACCCAGTACTTC; clone size: .; D gene: TRBD2; V gene: TRBV27; J gene: TRBJ2-5
CDR3 protein: CASVGQGDTEAFF; CDR3 DNA: TGTGCCAGCGTCGGACAGGGCGACACTGAAGCTTTCTTT; clone size: .; D gene: TRBD1; V gene: TRBV7-9; J gene: TRBJ1-1
CDR3 protein: CASSLVGPNTEAFF; CDR3 DNA: TGTGCCAGCAGCTTAGTGGGGCCCAACACTGAAGCTTTCTTT; clone size: .; D gene: .; V gene: TRBV7-3; J gene: TRBJ1-1
CDR3 protein: CASSQVGTSGSTDTQYF; CDR3 DNA: TGCGCCAGCAGCCAAGTGGGGACTAGCGGAAGCACAGATACGCAGTATTTT; clone size: once; D gene: TRBD2; V gene: TRBV4-3; J gene: TRBJ2-3
CDR3 protein: CASSHPGTGFFDYGYTF; CDR3 DNA: TGTGCCAGCAGCCACCCCGGGACAGGGTTTTTCGACTATGGCTACACCTTC; clone size: .; D gene: TRBD1; V gene: TRBV7-8; J gene: TRBJ1-2
CDR3 protein: CASSYEGTSADTQYF; CDR3 DNA: TGTGCCAGCAGTTACGAGGGGACTAGCGCAGATACGCAGTATTTT; clone size: .; D gene: TRBD2; V gene: TRBV6-5; J gene: TRBJ2-3
CDR3 protein: CASSLTGFPETQYF; CDR3 DNA: TGTGCCAGCAGTCTAACAGGGTTCCCAGAGACCCAGTACTTC; clone size: .; D gene: .; V gene: TRBV27; J gene: TRBJ2-5
CDR3 protein: CASSELAGGPQDTQYF; CDR3 DNA: TGTGCCAGCAGTGAACTAGCGGGAGGGCCCCAAGATACGCAGTATTTT; clone size: few; D gene: TRBD2; V gene: TRBV6-1; J gene: TRBJ2-3
CDR3 protein: CASSYYNNEQFF; CDR3 DNA: TGTGCCAGTAGTTACTACAACAATGAGCAGTTCTTC; clone size: .; D gene: .; V gene: TRBV19; J gene: TRBJ2-1
CDR3 protein: CASSPVGTALETQYF; CDR3 DNA: TGTGCCAGCTCACCCGTCGGAACAGCACTTGAGACCCAGTACTTC; clone size: .; D gene: .; V gene: TRBV18; J gene: TRBJ2-5
CDR3 protein: CASSVEGTSYNEQFF; CDR3 DNA: TGTGCCAGCAGCGTAGAGGGGACTAGCTACAATGAGCAGTTCTTC; clone size: once; D gene: TRBD2; V gene: TRBV9; J gene: TRBJ2-1
CDR3 protein: CASSWQGGTEAFF; CDR3 DNA: TGTGCCAGCAGTTGGCAGGGTGGCACTGAAGCTTTCTTT; clone size: once; D gene: .; V gene: TRBV27; J gene: TRBJ1-1
CDR3 protein: CASSPPGQASSEQYF; CDR3 DNA: TGCGCCAGCAGCCCACCCGGACAGGCCTCTTCCGAGCAGTACTTC; clone size: .; D gene: TRBD1; V gene: TRBV4-1; J gene: TRBJ2-7
CDR3 protein: CASSLSGQGNEQYF; CDR3 DNA: TGTGCCAGCAGTTTATCCGGACAGGGGAACGAGCAGTACTTC; clone size: .; D gene: TRBD1; V gene: TRBV27; J gene: TRBJ2-7
CDR3 protein: CASSLAHGGPLYGTQYF; CDR3 DNA: TGTGCCAGCAGCTTAGCGCATGGGGGCCCCCTCTACGGGACCCAGTACTTC; clone size: .; D gene: .; V gene: TRBV7-6; J gene: TRBJ2-5
CDR3 protein: CASSVERTRELFF; CDR3 DNA: TGTGCCAGCAGCGTAGAGCGGACCAGGGAGCTGTTTTTT; clone size: .; D gene: .; V gene: TRBV9; J gene: TRBJ2-2
CDR3 protein: CASSLPGQGNLDQETQYF; CDR3 DNA: TGTGCCAGCAGCCTCCCGGGACAGGGGAATCTCGACCAAGAGACCCAGTACTTC; clone size: .; D gene: TRBD1; V gene: TRBV9; J gene: TRBJ2-5
CDR3 protein: CACRWGRGAYNEQFF; CDR3 DNA: TGTGCCTGCCGTTGGGGCAGGGGGGCCTACAATGAGCAGTTCTTC; clone size: .; D gene: .; V gene: TRBV28; J gene: TRBJ2-1
CDR3 protein: CAWVTNQRYKDNEQFF; CDR3 DNA: TGTGCCTGGGTAACCAACCAGCGATACAAAGACAATGAGCAGTTCTTC; clone size: once; D gene: .; V gene: TRBV30; J gene: TRBJ2-1
CDR3 protein: CASSQVNSQETQYF; CDR3 DNA: TGTGCCAGCAGCCAAGTGAACAGCCAAGAGACCCAGTACTTC; clone size: .; D gene: .; V gene: TRBV14; J gene: TRBJ2-5
CDR3 protein: CASSPGLAGELAKNIQYF; CDR3 DNA: TGTGCCAGCAGTCCCGGACTAGCGGGAGAGCTAGCCAAAAACATTCAGTACTTC; clone size: .; D gene: TRBD2; V gene: TRBV28; J gene: TRBJ2-4
CDR3 protein: CASSLHRDRPYEQYF; CDR3 DNA: TGTGCCAGCAGCTTACATCGGGACAGGCCCTACGAGCAGTACTTC; clone size: .; D gene: TRBD1; V gene: TRBV13; J gene: TRBJ2-7
CDR3 protein: CASRMGGDQETQYF; CDR3 DNA: TGTGCCAGCAGAATGGGGGGGGACCAAGAGACCCAGTACTTC; clone size: .; D gene: TRBD2; V gene: TRBV6-6; J gene: TRBJ2-5
CDR3 protein: CASSLTGGLVWFF; CDR3 DNA: TGTGCCAGCAGTCTGACAGGGGGCCTTGTGTGGTTCTTC; clone size: .; D gene: TRBD1; V gene: TRBV27; J gene: TRBJ2-1
CDR3 protein: CASSLRGFQDNYNEQFF; CDR3 DNA: TGTGCCAGCAGTTTAAGGGGTTTCCAGGACAACTACAATGAGCAGTTCTTC; clone size: .; D gene: .; V gene: TRBV27; J gene: TRBJ2-1
CDR3 protein: CASSQGGISGISSYEQYF; CDR3 DNA: TGTGCCAGCAGCCAAGGAGGGATTAGCGGGATCAGCTCCTACGAGCAGTACTTC; clone size: .; D gene: TRBD2; V gene: TRBV7-9; J gene: TRBJ2-7
CDR3 protein: CASSASGGAYNEQFF; CDR3 DNA: TGTGCCAGCAGCGCTAGCGGAGGGGCCTACAATGAGCAGTTCTTC; clone size: .; D gene: TRBD2; V gene: TRBV9; J gene: TRBJ2-1
CDR3 protein: CASSDRQEGETQYF; CDR3 DNA: TGTGCCAGCAGCGACCGACAGGAAGGAGAGACCCAGTACTTC; clone size: .; D gene: .; V gene: TRBV5-4; J gene: TRBJ2-5
CDR3 protein: CASIAQLGLSSGEQFF; CDR3 DNA: TGTGCCAGCATAGCTCAGTTGGGCCTCAGCAGCGGTGAGCAGTTCTTC; clone size: .; D gene: .; V gene: TRBV6-6; J gene: TRBJ2-1
CDR3 protein: CASSSGQGEGEQYF; CDR3 DNA: TGCGCCAGCAGCTCAGGACAGGGAGAGGGCGAGCAGTACTTC; clone size: .; D gene: TRBD1; V gene: TRBV5-1; J gene: TRBJ2-7
CDR3 protein: CASSLGTSASYEQYF; CDR3 DNA: TGTGCCAGCAGCTTAGGGACTAGCGCCTCCTACGAGCAGTACTTC; clone size: .; D gene: TRBD2; V gene: TRBV11-1; J gene: TRBJ2-7
CDR3 protein: CASSPGTSGPYSPDTQYF; CDR3 DNA: TGTGCCAGCAGCCCAGGGACTAGCGGGCCATATAGCCCAGATACGCAGTATTTT; clone size: .; D gene: TRBD2; V gene: TRBV9; J gene: TRBJ2-3
CDR3 protein: CASSESGTGYAF; CDR3 DNA: TGCGCCAGCAGTGAGTCGGGGACTGGCTACGCCTTC; clone size: .; D gene: .; V gene: TRBV10-2; J gene: TRBJ1-2
CDR3 protein: CASSSHTDNQPQHF; CDR3 DNA: TGTGCCTCCAGCAGTCACACAGACAATCAGCCCCAGCATTTT; clone size: .; D gene: .; V gene: TRBV2; J gene: TRBJ1-5
CDR3 protein: CASSQATGYNQPQHF; CDR3 DNA: TGCGCCAGCAGCCAAGCGACAGGGTACAATCAGCCCCAGCATTTT; clone size: .; D gene: TRBD1; V gene: TRBV4-1; J gene: TRBJ1-5
CDR3 protein: CASYRDSVTGELFF; CDR3 DNA: TGTGCCAGTTACCGGGACTCAGTTACCGGGGAGCTGTTTTTT; clone size: .; D gene: .; V gene: TRBV6-6; J gene: TRBJ2-2
CDR3 protein: CSVELLDRNTIYF; CDR3 DNA: TGCAGCGTTGAGCTACTGGACAGAAACACCATATATTTT; clone size: .; D gene: .; V gene: TRBV29-1; J gene: TRBJ1-3